The T cell receptor (beta chain) described here comes from a study of T cells after yellow fever vaccination. Broader study findings: Contamination of FACS-sorted repertoires by abundant clonotypes from the bulk population could occur. Although most clonotypes did not, a small share appeared in both CD4 and CD8 compartments. The booster response re-showed most primary clones: around 97% CD4, approximately 90% CD8.

The table lists this clonotype with many counts. Antigen specificity is unknown. TCRdb itself ran the 5' RACE reads through MiXCR, one entry per CDR3 protein. Seen here are more than 120,000 distinct CDR3 sequences, around 7.7% observed once, and the top ten hold roughly 0.73%. Germline CDR1 SGHDT, CDR2 YYEEEE. V dropped 4 bases and J dropped 6 bases, with 15 bases sitting between them. This CDR3 contains 14 residues. The clonotype was recovered from a man aged 30 to 39 who received the YFV17D yellow fever vaccine. The gene calls are TRBV5-6 and TRBJ2-3; perhaps D is TRBD1 or TRBD2 (6 bases each). Specimen: CD4+ T cells sorted from PBMCs, collected 5 days after the yellow fever booster vaccination. The CDR3 bases are TGTGCCAGCAGCCGCGTGCGGAGGGGGGATACGCAGTATTTT. Translation gives CASSRVRRGDTQYF.